This passage covers 32 T cell receptor beta chains from one sample sequenced in a study of response to subunit inactivated influenza vaccine. In TCRdb, the RT-PCR reads were re-called with MiXCR into one record per CDR3 protein. Found here are hundreds of thousands of distinct CDR3 sequences, approximately 14% of them singletons; the top ten hold 7.6%. Sequencing was performed on PBMCs from blood, taken less than 15 days before vaccination. The receptors were sampled from a man aged 45-65 years who received an inactivated influenza vaccine.

V gene TRBV7-2 combines with J gene TRBJ2-2, with TRBD1 matching over 8 bases. With 6 bases clipped from V and 5 bases from J, the junction kept 5 bases outside the gene matches. Germline V lookup: CDR1 SGHTA, CDR2 FQGNSA. This CDR3 has 14 residues. The CDR3 sequence: CASRRQGWTGELFF. CDR3 in DNA: TGTGCCAGCAGGCGACAGGGGTGGACCGGGGAGCTGTTTTTT.

This clonotype was counted between two and nine times. The chain joins TRBV2 to TRBJ2-7, with D unclear. The length of the CDR3 is 13 residues. Germline assignment: CDR1 SNHLY and CDR2 FYNNEI. V lost 7 bases, J lost 2 bases, and 12 bases lay in between. The CDR3 sequence is CASIKESTYEQYF. Here the CDR3 DNA reads TGTGCCAGCATAAAAGAGTCGACCTACGAGCAGTACTTC.

This clonotype was counted only a few times. The V gene is TRBV6-2 or TRBV6-3, the J gene TRBJ1-1; D remains ambiguous. The CDR3 covers 15 residues. Trimming removed 2 bases at V and 1 base at J, with 11 bases between. Germline V gene lookup returns CDR1 MNHEY and CDR2 SVGEGT. CDR3: CASSYDVPTNTEAFF. CDR3 nucleotide sequence: TGTGCCAGCAGTTACGACGTCCCAACGAACACTGAAGCTTTCTTT.

In DNA, the CDR3 is TGTGCCACAACTAGCGGGAGTAGAGATACGCAGTATTTT. Protein sequence: CATTSGSRDTQYF. The chain employs TRBV10-3 and TRBJ2-3; 11 bases align to TRBD2. With V trimmed by 10 bases and J by 5 bases, 5 bases remained unmatched. This CDR3 has 13 residues. CDR1 ENHRY and CDR2 SYGVKD come from the germline V gene.

The rearrangement joins TRBV7-9 to TRBJ1-2, with D unclear. V lost 7 bases and J lost 8, with 11 bases in between. Germline V gene lookup returns CDR1 SEHNR and CDR2 FQNEAQ (reference sequence). The CDR3 has 11 residues. DNA for the CDR3: TGTGCCAGCACCTCTCTAGGCGGCTACACCTTC. It codes for CASTSLGGYTF. Combining the CDR3 with reference TRBV7-9 and TRBJ1-2 gives the whole variable domain DTGVSQNPRHKITKRGQNVTFRCDPISEHNRLYWYRQTLGQGPEFLTYFQNEAQLEKSRLLSDRFSAERPKGSFSTLEIQRTEQGDSAMYLCASTSLGGYTFGSGTRLTVV.

This clonotype was seen only a few times. The CDR3 DNA reads TGTGCCAGCAGTAGGACGGTAGGTGAAGCTTTCTTT. It codes for CASSRTVGEAFF. The chain employs TRBV12-3 or TRBV12-4 and TRBJ1-1; D gene ambiguous. CDR3 length: 12 residues. Trimming shortened V by 5 bases and J by 7 bases, and 11 bases separated the two germline ends.

This clonotype was detected only a few times. CDR3 nucleotide sequence: TGCAGCGTTAAAGGTGCGGATCGGGGGGGCACAGATACGCAGTATTTT. Translation: CSVKGADRGGTDTQYF. The chain uses TRBV29-1 and TRBJ2-3; 7 positions agree with TRBD2. The CDR3 loop spans 16 amino acids. Trimming at V came to 5 bases and at J to 1 base, leaving 12 bases not matched to a gene. Looked up from germline, CDR1 is SQVTM and CDR2 is ANQGSEA.

The chain couples TRBV12-3 or TRBV12-4 to TRBJ2-7; D gene ambiguous. Trimming pared 1 base from V and 7 bases from J, leaving 8 bases between. The CDR3 extends over 12 amino acids. The CDR3 sequence: CASSLGFKEQYF. The CDR3 DNA follows: TGTGCCAGCAGTTTAGGGTTTAAGGAGCAGTACTTC.

The J gene is TRBJ2-5, the V gene TRBV4-3; TRBD1 matches at 9 bases. From germline, CDR1 is LGHNA and CDR2 YSLEER. The CDR3 is 14 residues long. V shed 4 bases and J 5 bases; nucleotides not matched to a gene: 5. In DNA form, the CDR3 reads TGCGCCAGCAGCCGTGGGACAGGGTGGGAGACCCAGTACTTC. Protein: CASSRGTGWETQYF.

The V call is TRBV5-1, the J call TRBJ1-6; possible D gene TRBD1, 6 bases. The CDR3 is 15 amino acids. The V gene lost 0 bases and the J gene lost 7 bases, with 11 bases spanning the gap. In germline, CDR1 is SGHRS, CDR2 YFSETQ. The CDR3 protein is CASSLGTDSNSPLHF. In DNA form, the CDR3 reads TGCGCCAGCAGCTTGGGGACAGACTCCAATTCACCCCTCCACTTT.

This clonotype was detected a few times. The genes are TRBV12-3 or TRBV12-4 and TRBJ2-3, with unresolved D. The CDR3 consists of 16 residues. V was cut by 5 bases and J by 0 bases, with 15 bases left in between. The CDR3: CASSLRQSLSTDTQYF. Here the CDR3 DNA reads TGTGCCAGCAGTCTTAGACAATCCTTAAGCACAGATACGCAGTATTTT.

This clonotype was seen more than once but under ten times. V gene TRBV29-1 combines with J gene TRBJ2-7, with 10 bases lining up with TRBD1. Trimming took 4 bases from V and 5 from J; bases not matched to a gene: 8. CDR1 is SQVTM and CDR2 is ANQGSEA in the germline V gene. This CDR3 contains 14 residues. The CDR3, as DNA: TGCAGCGTTGCCCCGGGACAGGGGACCCACGAGCAGTACTTC. Translation gives CSVAPGQGTHEQYF.

The chain recombines TRBV19 with TRBJ2-2, with 10 nucleotides matching TRBD1. CDR3 size: 14 residues. V lost 6 bases and J lost 6; bases outside the gene matches: 4. Per the germline V gene, CDR1 is LNHDA and CDR2 is SQIVND (reference sequence). Written as DNA, the CDR3 is TGTGCCAGTAGCACGACAGGGGGCCCCGGGGAGCTGTTTTTT. Residues: CASSTTGGPGELFF.

This sequence joins TRBV27 and TRBJ2-1, with TRBD1 matching 7 bases. J lost 2 bases, V lost 5 bases, and 9 bases had no gene match. The CDR3 has 16 residues. Germline CDR1 reads MNHEY; CDR2 reads SMNVEV (reference sequence). DNA for the CDR3: TGTGCCAGCAGTCCGTACAGGGGAAAACCCTACAATGAGCAGTTCTTC. It translates to CASSPYRGKPYNEQFF.

This clonotype was detected a few times. The chain couples TRBV6-2 or TRBV6-3 to TRBJ2-1; 12 nucleotides line up with TRBD1. This CDR3 has 15 residues. Germline assignment: CDR1 MNHEY and CDR2 SVGEGT. V gave up 5 bases and J gave up 9 bases; unmatched junction bases: 8. The CDR3 DNA reads as TGTGCCAGCAGTAACCCCGGGACAGGGGGCGGTGAGCAGTTCTTC. Translated: CASSNPGTGGGEQFF.

This clonotype occurred many times. The chain carries TRBV20-1 and TRBJ2-1; 9 nucleotides match TRBD2. Germline assignment: CDR1 DFQATT and CDR2 SNEGSKA (reference sequence). The CDR3 loop spans 16 amino acids. V shed 4 bases, J shed 0 bases, and the junction held 7 bases outside the gene matches. The CDR3 sequence is CSAIVGGRGSYNEQFF. The CDR3 bases are TGCAGTGCTATAGTGGGCGGGAGGGGCTCCTACAATGAGCAGTTCTTC.

This clonotype was recorded only once. The chain combines TRBV11-1 with TRBJ2-3; D remains ambiguous. The germline V and J ends were trimmed by 3 bases and 0 bases, with 10 bases remaining between them. This CDR3 region has 15 residues. Per the germline V gene, CDR1 is SGHAT and CDR2 is FQDESV (reference sequence). The chain's CDR3 is CASSFRGWSTDTQYF. DNA of the CDR3: TGTGCCAGCAGCTTTCGAGGCTGGAGCACAGATACGCAGTATTTT. Based on the CDR3 plus reference TRBV11-1 and TRBJ2-3, the full variable domain is EAEVAQSPRYKITEKSQAVAFWCDPISGHATLYWYRQILGQGPELLVQFQDESVVDDSQLPKDRFSAERLKGVDSTLKIQPAELGDSAMYLCASSFRGWSTDTQYFGPGTRLTVL.

This clonotype turned up a few times. The rearrangement uses TRBV6-5 and TRBJ2-7; TRBD1 aligns across 7 bases. The trim removed 0 bases at V and 0 bases at J, leaving 11 bases unmatched. CDR1 MNHEY and CDR2 SVGAGI come from the germline V gene. This CDR3 contains 18 residues. This CDR3 is CASSYSRNRQGYSYEQYF. The CDR3 DNA sequence: TGTGCCAGCAGTTACTCGAGAAACCGACAGGGATACTCCTACGAGCAGTACTTC.

J is TRBJ2-3 and V is TRBV29-1; the match to TRBD2 covers 13 bases. V was pared by 5 bases and J by 2 bases, with 13 bases of the junction left unmatched. The CDR3 covers 18 residues. Germline assignment: CDR1 SQVTM and CDR2 ANQGSEA. CDR3 DNA sequence: TGCAGCGTTAACGGACTAGCGGGAGTTCGAGGATCCACAGATACGCAGTATTTT. This codes for CSVNGLAGVRGSTDTQYF.

This sequence joins TRBV12-3 or TRBV12-4 and TRBJ1-2; TRBD1 is a possible D gene (5 bases). Trimming removed 6 bases from V and 5 bases from J, with 13 bases in between. CDR3 length equals 13 residues. The CDR3 sequence: CASRSGTEYGYTF. CDR3 in DNA: TGTGCCAGCAGATCCGGGACGGAATATGGCTACACCTTC.

This clonotype has a handful of counts. The chain employs TRBV6-1 and TRBJ1-1; 7 bases agree with TRBD1. Germline values: CDR1 MNHNS, CDR2 SASEGT. V lost 6 bases to trimming and J lost 1 base; unmatched junction nucleotides: 5. CDR3 length: 14 amino acids. DNA of the CDR3: TGTGCCAGCAGCCGGACAGGTTGGAACACTGAAGCTTTCTTT. It translates to CASSRTGWNTEAFF.

This clonotype was picked up a small number of times. The chain couples TRBV20-1 to TRBJ2-1, with 12 nucleotides matching TRBD2. The CDR3 runs 16 residues. The germline V gene encodes CDR1 DFQATT and CDR2 SNEGSKA (reference sequence). V was clipped by 4 bases and J by 4 bases; unmatched bases: 8. CDR3 protein: CSAKPGTSGLYNEQFF. The CDR3 DNA sequence: TGCAGTGCTAAACCCGGGACTAGCGGGTTGTACAATGAGCAGTTCTTC.

This clonotype was seen only a few times. The J gene is TRBJ2-5, the V gene TRBV29-1; 12 nucleotides align to TRBD2. The CDR3 covers 14 residues. Unmatched junction bases numbered 6, after V lost 6 bases and J lost 4 bases. The germline CDR1 and CDR2 sequences are SQVTM and ANQGSEA. CDR3 sequence reads: CSVSLAGGRETQYF. CDR3 DNA sequence: TGCAGCGTGTCCCTAGCGGGGGGGCGAGAGACCCAGTACTTC.

Only a few counts were recorded for this clonotype. The chain carries TRBV9 and TRBJ2-2; 9 bases are a match to TRBD2. After removal of 0 bases from V and 4 bases from J, the junction contained 10 bases not matched to a gene. The CDR3 totals 18 residues. CDR1 and CDR2 (germline): SGDLS, YYNGEE. The CDR3 reads CASSVALGTSFGTGELFF. The CDR3 DNA is TGTGCCAGCAGCGTAGCCCTCGGGACTAGCTTCGGCACCGGGGAGCTGTTTTTT.

In its sample, this clonotype was seen a few times. This chain links TRBV7-2 with TRBJ2-3; D tentatively fits TRBD1 or TRBD2 (7 bases each). CDR3 length: 15 residues. The germline V and J ends were trimmed by 1 base and 8 bases, with 16 bases remaining between them. Germline lookup yields CDR1 SGHTA and CDR2 FQGNSA. The CDR3 DNA reads as TGTGCCAGCAGCTTAGTAGGGCAGGGGGGGGCTACGCAGTATTTT. Translated: CASSLVGQGGATQYF. The full variable domain, completed using reference TRBV7-2 and TRBJ2-3, is GAGVSQSPSNKVTEKGKDVELRCDPISGHTALYWYRQSLGQGLEFLIYFQGNSAPDKSGLPSDRFSAERTGGSVSTLTIQRTQQEDSAVYLCASSLVGQGGATQYFGPGTRLTVL.

V and J are TRBV5-1 and TRBJ2-2; TRBD1 agrees at 9 bases. V lost 3 bases and J lost 3; bases outside the gene matches: 6. CDR1 SGHRS and CDR2 YFSETQ come from the germline V gene. This CDR3 region has 16 residues. The CDR3 sequence: CASSSTGGSYTGELFF. DNA for the CDR3: TGCGCCAGCAGCTCCACAGGGGGCTCGTACACCGGGGAGCTGTTTTTT.

In its sample, this clonotype was seen many times. V and J are TRBV20-1 and TRBJ2-7; TRBD1 might be the D (6 bases). This CDR3 has 14 amino acids. V lost 1 base and J 0 bases, leaving 10 bases between the germline ends. From germline, CDR1 is DFQATT and CDR2 SNEGSKA (reference sequence). CDR3 sequence: CSARVLDSSYEQYF. DNA of the CDR3: TGCAGTGCTAGAGTTTTGGACAGCTCCTACGAGCAGTACTTC.

This clonotype appeared a few times. The chain has TRBV20-1 and TRBJ2-2; 8 nucleotides line up with TRBD2. Germline loops: CDR1 DFQATT, CDR2 SNEGSKA (reference sequence). J was trimmed by 7 bases and V by 5 bases; bases with no gene match: 9. The CDR3 is made up of 14 amino acids. The CDR3 sequence is CSASSGSGIGELFF. DNA of the CDR3: TGCAGTGCTTCAAGCGGGAGCGGAATCGGGGAGCTGTTTTTT.

This clonotype showed up just a few times. In DNA, the CDR3 is TGCAGTGCAAGGCGGGAGTTCACCGGGGAGCTGTTTTTT. As protein: CSARREFTGELFF. The chain carries TRBV20-1 and TRBJ2-2, with 7 bases that match TRBD2. The ends lost 6 bases at V and 4 bases at J; junction bases unmatched: 5. The germline V gene encodes CDR1 DFQATT and CDR2 SNEGSKA (reference sequence). CDR3 size: 13 residues.

This chain uses TRBV12-5 with TRBJ2-5; possibly TRBD2 for D (6 bases). The CDR3 runs to 14 residues. Trimming cost V 4 bases and J 4 bases, with 13 bases left between them. CDR1 LGHNT and CDR2 FRNRAP come from the germline V gene. The chain's CDR3 is CASGSSTSGETQYF. The DNA for the CDR3 is TGTGCTAGTGGTTCCTCGACTAGTGGAGAGACCCAGTACTTC.

This clonotype was seen many times. The chain links TRBV9 to TRBJ2-2; D is tentatively TRBD1 or TRBD2 (5 bases each). The CDR3 is 14 amino acids. CDR1 SGDLS and CDR2 YYNGEE come from the germline V gene. Trimming pared 2 bases from V and 1 base from J, leaving 6 bases between. The CDR3 sequence: CASSVGRNTGELFF. The CDR3 DNA is TGTGCCAGCAGCGTGGGACGGAACACCGGGGAGCTGTTTTTT.

This clonotype came up a few times. The rearrangement uses TRBV20-1 and TRBJ1-1; 7 positions match TRBD1. The CDR3 has 12 amino acids. The V gene's germline CDR1 is DFQATT and CDR2 SNEGSKA (reference sequence). V gave up 7 bases and J gave up 4 bases; unmatched junction bases: 6. CDR3 in amino acids: CSVRGFGTEAFF. CDR3 nucleotide sequence: TGCAGTGTCAGGGGGTTTGGCACTGAAGCTTTCTTT.